This TCR beta chain came from a study of T cell repertoires in cytomegalovirus infection. As for the study in general: Shared public TCR beta signatures pointed to both CMV infection and a matching HLA type.

This clonotype was seen more than once but under ten times. TCRdb used MiXCR to reprocess the reads, holding one entry per CDR3 protein. This table has roughly 150,000 distinct CDR3 sequences, around 20% appearing once. V lost 1 base to trimming and J lost 4 bases, with 14 bases between them. This CDR3 region has 16 residues. Germline CDR1 LGHNA, CDR2 YNFKEQ. This rearrangement joins TRBV4-2 to TRBJ2-1, with D possibly matching TRBD2 (6 bases). This receptor was taken from a human donor in good health (CMV status not recorded). Some clones in this sample may be carry-over from other donors' samples. Material: PBMCs. CDR3 in DNA: TGTGCCAGCAGCCAAGCGGCGGAGGGGCCTTACAATGAGCAGTTCTTC. It specifies CASSQAAEGPYNEQFF.